This T cell receptor beta chain is from a study of neurological immune-mediated disorders. Study-wide background: Relapsing-remitting forms accounted for about 90% of the 34 multiple sclerosis patients and secondary progressive forms for 3. Whole-study findings and limits: Private repertoires in all groups were suggested, as expanded clones shared no CDR3 amino acid sequences across subjects. With the multiple sclerosis repertoire cluster, none of the clinical or MRI features showed an association.

This clonotype has ten or more counts. No antigen is known for it. Time point described: longitudinal time-point 2. Stored at -80 C, 2 million PBMCs were the source of the unsorted libraries. TCRdb re-derived calls from the 5' RACE reads in MiXCR, one entry per CDR3 protein. The repertoire holds over 75,000 distinct CDR3 sequences, with 5% to 6.5% as singletons. The TCR sequence derives from a woman between 55 and 75 years old with multiple sclerosis. Sequences were obtained from PBMCs.

Here the CDR3 DNA reads TGTGCCAGCAGCTTCGACCAGGGACATGGCTACACCTTC. Amino acid sequence: CASSFDQGHGYTF. J is TRBJ1-2 and V is TRBV7-6; a possible D gene is TRBD1 (5 bases). The CDR3 consists of 13 residues. Germline CDR1 is SGHVS and CDR2 is FNYEAQ. Trimming took off 3 bases at V and 6 bases at J, with 11 bases between the two ends. The whole variable domain, filled in from reference TRBV7-6 and TRBJ1-2, reads GAGVSQSPRYKVTKRGQDVALRCDPISGHVSLYWYRQALGQGPEFLTYFNYEAQQDKSGLPNDRFSAERPEGSISTLTIQRTEQRDSAMYRCASSFDQGHGYTFGSGTRLTVV.